The following is a T cell receptor (beta chain) sequence with its context. The antigen is undetermined. These data belong to a study of T cell clones after liver transplantation. For the study at large: Third-party-reactive TCRbeta sequences from pre-transplant mixed lymphocyte reactions served as antigen-independent comparators. General study findings and limits: A larger donor-reactive than third-party decline suggested partial antigen-specific deletion.

Sequencing used immunoSEQ multiplex PCR; TCRdb keeps in-frame clones, though not all of them. The sample has fewer than 85,000 clones; 80% are singletons. The sequence derives from a human patient who received a liver transplant. Some T cells may possibly be graft donor cells. Sample: CD4+ T cells from blood, taken 12 months after liver transplant.

This CDR3 is CASRNLRDRGTYEQYF. CDR3 nucleotide sequence: TGTGCCAGCCGGAACCTGCGGGACAGGGGTACCTACGAGCAGTACTTC. The chain is built from TRBV2 and TRBJ2-7; 10 bases match TRBD1. The germline V gene has CDR1 SNHLY and CDR2 FYNNEI. V lost 8 bases, J lost 2 bases, and 12 bases stayed unmatched. The CDR3 spans 16 residues.